The clone carrying this T cell receptor (beta chain) was observed a few times. Profiled with immunoSEQ multiplex PCR; TCRdb holds only in-frame clones, not every one. The table records about 80,000 clones, roughly 87% of them present only once. This specimen belongs to a study of PD-L1 blockade in urothelial cancer. Overall study: Analysis of the blood was performed 3 weeks (second dose) and 6 weeks after treatment start.

With 4 bases removed from V and 6 bases from J, the gap between germline ends came to 14 bases. CDR3 length: 14 amino acids. Germline V gene sequence: CDR1 LNHDA, CDR2 SQIVND (reference sequence). The chain employs TRBV19 and TRBJ2-3; D perhaps matches TRBD2 (5 bases). This TCR came from a woman in her 70s with urothelial cancer. Specimen: PBMCs, collected around atezolizumab (anti-PD-L1) treatment. CDR3 region: CASSTGTGLDTQYF. Here the CDR3 DNA reads TGTGCCAGTAGTACAGGCACTGGACTTGATACGCAGTATTTT.